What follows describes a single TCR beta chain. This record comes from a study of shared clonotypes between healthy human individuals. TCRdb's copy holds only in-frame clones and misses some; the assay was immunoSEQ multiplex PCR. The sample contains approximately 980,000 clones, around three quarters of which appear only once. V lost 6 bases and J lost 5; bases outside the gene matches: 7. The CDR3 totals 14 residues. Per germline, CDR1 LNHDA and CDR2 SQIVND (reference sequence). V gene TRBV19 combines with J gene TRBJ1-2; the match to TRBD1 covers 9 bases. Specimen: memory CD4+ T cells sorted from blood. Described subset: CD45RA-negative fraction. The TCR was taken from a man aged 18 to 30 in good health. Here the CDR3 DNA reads TGTGCCAGTAGCACAGGGACAGGGCGGTATGGCTACACCTTC. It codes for CASSTGTGRYGYTF. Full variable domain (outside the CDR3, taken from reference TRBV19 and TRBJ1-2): DGGITQSPKYLFRKEGQNVTLSCEQNLNHDAMYWYRQDPGQGLRLIYYSQIVNDFQKGDIAEGYSVSREKKESFPLTVTSAQKNPTAFYLCASSTGTGRYGYTFGSGTRLTVV.